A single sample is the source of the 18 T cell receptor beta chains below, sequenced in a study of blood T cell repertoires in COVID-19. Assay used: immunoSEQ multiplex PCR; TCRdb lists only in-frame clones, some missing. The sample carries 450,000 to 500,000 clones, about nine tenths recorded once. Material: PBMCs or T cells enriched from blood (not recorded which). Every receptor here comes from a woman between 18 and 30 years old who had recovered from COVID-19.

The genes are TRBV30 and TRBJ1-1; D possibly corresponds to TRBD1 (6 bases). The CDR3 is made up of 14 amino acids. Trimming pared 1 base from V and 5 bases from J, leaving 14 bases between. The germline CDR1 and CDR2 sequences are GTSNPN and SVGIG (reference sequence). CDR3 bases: TGTGCCTGGAGTGAGGGGGGGCTGGGGACTGAAGCTTTCTTT. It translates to CAWSEGGLGTEAFF.

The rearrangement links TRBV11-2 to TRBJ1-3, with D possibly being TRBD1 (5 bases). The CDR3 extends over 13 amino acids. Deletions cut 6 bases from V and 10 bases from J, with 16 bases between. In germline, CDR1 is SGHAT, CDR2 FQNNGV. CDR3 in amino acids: CASSPGFGTTIYF. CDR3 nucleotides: TGTGCCAGCAGTCCAGGGTTTGGTACGACCATATATTTT. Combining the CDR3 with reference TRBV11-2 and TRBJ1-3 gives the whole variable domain EAGVAQSPRYKIIEKRQSVAFWCNPISGHATLYWYQQILGQGPKLLIQFQNNGVVDDSQLPKDRFSAERLKGVDSTLKIQPAKLEDSAVYLCASSPGFGTTIYFGEGSWLTVV.

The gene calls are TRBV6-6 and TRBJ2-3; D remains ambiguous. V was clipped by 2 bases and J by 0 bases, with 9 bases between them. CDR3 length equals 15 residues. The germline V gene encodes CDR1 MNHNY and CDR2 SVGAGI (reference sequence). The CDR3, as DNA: TGTGCCAGCAGTTACCCCACAGATAGCACAGATACGCAGTATTTT. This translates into CASSYPTDSTDTQYF.

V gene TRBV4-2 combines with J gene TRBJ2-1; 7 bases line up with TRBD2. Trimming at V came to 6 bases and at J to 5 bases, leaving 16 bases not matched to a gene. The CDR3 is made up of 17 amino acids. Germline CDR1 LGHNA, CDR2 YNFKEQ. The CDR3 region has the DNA TGTGCCAGCAGTCCGGGTCCGGGGACCGGGACTAACAATGAGCAGTTCTTC. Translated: CASSPGPGTGTNNEQFF.

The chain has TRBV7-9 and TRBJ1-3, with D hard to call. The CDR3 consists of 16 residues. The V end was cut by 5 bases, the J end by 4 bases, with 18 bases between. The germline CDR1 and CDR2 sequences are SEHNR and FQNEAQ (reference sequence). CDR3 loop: CASSRMWLSGGNTIYF. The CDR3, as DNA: TGTGCCAGCAGCCGGATGTGGCTATCGGGAGGAAACACCATATATTTT.

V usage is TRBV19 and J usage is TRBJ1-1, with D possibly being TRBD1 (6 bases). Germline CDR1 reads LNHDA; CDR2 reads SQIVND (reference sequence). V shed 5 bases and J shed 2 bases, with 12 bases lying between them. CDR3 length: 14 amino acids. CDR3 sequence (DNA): TGTGCCAGTAGTGGGGACACCATCAACACTGAAGCTTTCTTT. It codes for CASSGDTINTEAFF.

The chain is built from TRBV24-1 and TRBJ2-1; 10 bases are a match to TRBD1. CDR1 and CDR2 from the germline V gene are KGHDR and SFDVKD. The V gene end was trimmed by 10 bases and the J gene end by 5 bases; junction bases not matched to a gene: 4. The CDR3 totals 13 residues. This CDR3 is CATTGGLDNEQFF. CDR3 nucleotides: TGTGCCACGACAGGGGGCTTGGACAATGAGCAGTTCTTC.

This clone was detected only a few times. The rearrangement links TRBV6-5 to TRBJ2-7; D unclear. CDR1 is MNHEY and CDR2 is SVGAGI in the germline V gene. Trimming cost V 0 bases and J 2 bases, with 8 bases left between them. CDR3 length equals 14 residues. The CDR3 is CASSYSSVAYEQYF. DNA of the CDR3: TGTGCCAGCAGTTACTCGAGCGTGGCCTACGAGCAGTACTTC.

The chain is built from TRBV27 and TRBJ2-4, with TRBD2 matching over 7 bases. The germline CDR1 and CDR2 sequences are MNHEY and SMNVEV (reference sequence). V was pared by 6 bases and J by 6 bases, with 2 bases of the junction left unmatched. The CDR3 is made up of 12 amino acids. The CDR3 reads CASRTSRNIQYF. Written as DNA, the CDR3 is TGTGCCAGCAGGACTAGCCGAAACATTCAGTACTTC.

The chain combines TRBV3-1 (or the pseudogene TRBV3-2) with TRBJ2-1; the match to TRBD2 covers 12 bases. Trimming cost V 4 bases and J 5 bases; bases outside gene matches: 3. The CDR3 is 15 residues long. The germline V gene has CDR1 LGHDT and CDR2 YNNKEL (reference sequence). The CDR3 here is CASSRGTSGHNEQFF. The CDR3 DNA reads TGTGCCAGCAGCCGGGGGACTAGCGGGCACAATGAGCAGTTCTTC.

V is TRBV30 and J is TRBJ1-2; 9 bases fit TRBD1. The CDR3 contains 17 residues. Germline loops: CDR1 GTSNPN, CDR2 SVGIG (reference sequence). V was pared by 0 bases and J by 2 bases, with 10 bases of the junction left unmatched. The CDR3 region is CAWSVPQTGGVNYGYTF. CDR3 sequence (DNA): TGTGCCTGGAGTGTACCACAGACAGGGGGGGTAAACTATGGCTACACCTTC.

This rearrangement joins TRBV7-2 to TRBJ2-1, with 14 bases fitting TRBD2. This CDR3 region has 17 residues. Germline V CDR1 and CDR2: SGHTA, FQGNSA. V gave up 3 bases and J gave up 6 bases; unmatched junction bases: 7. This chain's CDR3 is CASSLTSGGVLGNEQFF. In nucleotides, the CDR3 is TGTGCCAGCAGCTTGACTAGCGGGGGGGTCTTGGGCAATGAGCAGTTCTTC.

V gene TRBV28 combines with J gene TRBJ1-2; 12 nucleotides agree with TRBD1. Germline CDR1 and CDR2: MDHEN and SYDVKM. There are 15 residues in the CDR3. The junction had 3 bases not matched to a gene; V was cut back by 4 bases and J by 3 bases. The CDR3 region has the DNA TGTGCCAGCAGTTCCGGGACAGGGGGCGACTATGGCTACACCTTC. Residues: CASSSGTGGDYGYTF.

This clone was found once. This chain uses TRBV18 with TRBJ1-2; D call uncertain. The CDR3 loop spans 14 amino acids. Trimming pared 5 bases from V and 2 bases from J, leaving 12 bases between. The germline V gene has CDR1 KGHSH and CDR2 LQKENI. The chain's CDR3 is CASSSATSNYGYTF. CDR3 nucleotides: TGTGCCAGCTCATCTGCGACAAGCAACTATGGCTACACCTTC.

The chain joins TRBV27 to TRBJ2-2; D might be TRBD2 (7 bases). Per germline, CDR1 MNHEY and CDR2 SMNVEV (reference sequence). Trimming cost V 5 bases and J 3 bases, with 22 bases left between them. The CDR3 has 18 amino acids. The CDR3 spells CASSPQASRGGDTGELFF. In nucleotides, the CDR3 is TGTGCCAGCAGTCCTCAAGCATCAAGAGGGGGGGACACCGGGGAGCTGTTTTTT.

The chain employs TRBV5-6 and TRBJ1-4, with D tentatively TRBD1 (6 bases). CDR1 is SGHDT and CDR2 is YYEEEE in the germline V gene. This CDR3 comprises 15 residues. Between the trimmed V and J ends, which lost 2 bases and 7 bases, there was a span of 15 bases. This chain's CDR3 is CASSLAGVSSEKLFF. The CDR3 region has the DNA TGTGCCAGCAGCTTAGCAGGGGTCTCGTCTGAAAAACTGTTTTTT.

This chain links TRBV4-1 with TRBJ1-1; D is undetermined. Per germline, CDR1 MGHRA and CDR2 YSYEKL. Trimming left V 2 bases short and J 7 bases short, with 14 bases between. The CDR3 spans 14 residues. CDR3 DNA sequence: TGCGCCAGCAGCCAAATGGCGAGAGGGCATGAAGCTTTCTTT. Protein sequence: CASSQMARGHEAFF.

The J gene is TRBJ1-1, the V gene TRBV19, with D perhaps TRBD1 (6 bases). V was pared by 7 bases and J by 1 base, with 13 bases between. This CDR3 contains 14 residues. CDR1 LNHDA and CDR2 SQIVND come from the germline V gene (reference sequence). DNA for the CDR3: TGTGCCAGTACCCACAGGGAAAGGAACACTGAAGCTTTCTTT. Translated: CASTHRERNTEAFF.